This T cell receptor beta chain originates from a study of blood T cell repertoires in COVID-19. In the study overall: Spain, Italy and the United States supplied samples that represented acute and convalescent COVID-19.

Per the original methods: Counts of nucleated cells, estimated from reference gene primer amplification, were obtained. Only in-frame clones appear in the TCRdb table, and some are missing; sequencing was by immunoSEQ multiplex PCR. Clonal size and the V and J genes are those of that table, whereas D and trimming came from the DNA. The table shows 300,000 to 450,000 clones, with 87% occurring only once. The V segment lost 0 bases and the J segment 2 bases; nucleotides outside the gene matches: 3. Germline values: CDR1 LGHNA, CDR2 YNFKEQ. The CDR3 consists of 16 residues. Grouping used clinical history reported by participants in a survey and questionnaire. Either two negative PCRs, clearance, or symptom resolution qualified Cohort 3 donors as recovered.

Sequencing input: PBMCs or T cells enriched from blood (not recorded which). The rearrangement links TRBV4-2 to TRBJ1-3, with TRBD1 identical over 8 bases. The TCR comes from a man aged 25-40 years who had recovered from COVID-19. The CDR3, as DNA: TGTGCCAGCAGCCAAGAAGGCAGGGGGCCTGGAAACACCATATATTTT. Protein product: CASSQEGRGPGNTIYF.